The 3 T cell receptor beta chains listed next were all sequenced from one sample in a study of T cell changes during pregnancy in multiple sclerosis. Repertoires were generated with immunoSEQ multiplex PCR, while TCRdb's copy carries only in-frame clones and drops some. The sample lists about 86,000 clones; approximately 90% were seen once. Material: peripheral blood, obtained in the first trimester of pregnancy. Every receptor here comes from a female donor in good health, enrolled as a control in a pregnancy study.

CDR3 nucleotides: TGTGCCAGCAGAATACCGGCGGCCTCGGGCACCGGGGAGCTGTTTTTT. It encodes CASRIPAASGTGELFF. The gene calls are TRBV7-8 and TRBJ2-2; no firm D call. The CDR3 is 16 amino acids. Per the germline V gene, CDR1 is SGHVS and CDR2 is FQNEAQ. The germline V and J ends were trimmed by 6 bases and 4 bases, with 18 bases remaining between them. Based on the CDR3 plus reference TRBV7-8 and TRBJ2-2, the full variable domain is GAGVSQSPRYKVAKRGQDVALRCDPISGHVSLFWYQQALGQGPEFLTYFQNEAQLDKSGLPSDRFFAERPEGSVSTLKIQRTQQEDSAVYLCASRIPAASGTGELFFGEGSRLTVL.

This clone is a singleton in its sample. V and J are TRBV15 and TRBJ1-2; D perhaps matches TRBD1 (5 bases). The CDR3 length is 14 residues. Germline V gene data show CDR1 as LNHNV and CDR2 as YYDKDF (reference sequence). V was trimmed by 0 bases and J by 5 bases, leaving 10 bases between them. The CDR3: CATSRERGGYGYTF. Written as DNA, the CDR3 is TGTGCCACCAGCAGAGAGCGGGGGGGGTATGGCTACACCTTC.

The chain employs TRBV5-6 and TRBJ2-3; TRBD2 matches 13 bases. The CDR3 runs to 14 residues. V was clipped by 4 bases and J by 7 bases; unmatched bases: 3. Germline CDR1 is SGHDT and CDR2 is YYEEEE. As DNA, the CDR3 is TGTGCCAGCAGCACTAGCGGGGGGGGGAATACGCAGTATTTT. Its translation: CASSTSGGGNTQYF.